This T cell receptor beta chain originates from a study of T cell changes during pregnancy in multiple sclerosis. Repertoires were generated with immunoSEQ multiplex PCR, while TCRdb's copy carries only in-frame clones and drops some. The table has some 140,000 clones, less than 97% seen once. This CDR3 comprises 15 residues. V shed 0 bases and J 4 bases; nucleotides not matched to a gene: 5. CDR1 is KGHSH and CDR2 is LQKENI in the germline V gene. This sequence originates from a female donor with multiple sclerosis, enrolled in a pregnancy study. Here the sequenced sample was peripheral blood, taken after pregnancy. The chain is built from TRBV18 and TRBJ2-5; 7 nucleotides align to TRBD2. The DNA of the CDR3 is TGTGCCAGCTCACCACCAGGGAGGGGAGTAGAGACCCAGTACTTC. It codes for CASSPPGRGVETQYF.